The next 3 T cell receptor beta chains were all read from a single sample in a study of siplizumab effects on memory and regulatory T cells. TCRdb keeps only in-frame clones here, not all; method: immunoSEQ multiplex PCR. The sample has tens of thousands of clones, 91% seen once. What was sequenced was CD8+ T cells sorted from blood. The origin of the receptors is a human donor in good health.

The J gene is TRBJ2-3, the V gene TRBV2, with TRBD2 identical over 9 bases. V trimming: 3 bases; J trimming: 4 bases; junction bases outside the gene matches: 11. The CDR3 loop spans 17 amino acids. Germline CDR1 is SNHLY and CDR2 is FYNNEI. For the CDR3, the DNA is TGTGCCAGCAGTGATGAGGATGGCGGGGGGGCTTCAGATACGCAGTATTTT. The encoded protein is CASSDEDGGGASDTQYF. Full variable domain (outside the CDR3, taken from reference TRBV2 and TRBJ2-3): EPEVTQTPSHQVTQMGQEVILRCVPISNHLYFYWYRQILGQKVEFLVSFYNNEISEKSEIFDDQFSVERPDGSNFTLKIRSTKLEDSAMYFCASSDEDGGGASDTQYFGPGTRLTVL.

The rearrangement joins TRBV11-2 to TRBJ2-2; D is unclear. CDR3 length: 13 amino acids. Germline CDR1 is SGHAT and CDR2 is FQNNGV. Trimming took 3 bases from V and 7 from J, leaving 9 bases between them. The CDR3 spells CASSFLGSGELFF. DNA of the CDR3: TGTGCCAGCAGCTTTCTTGGCAGCGGGGAGCTGTTTTTT.

The CDR3 DNA reads as TGTGCCAGCAGCTTAGAAGTGGGGAGCACAGATACGCAGTATTTT. It codes for CASSLEVGSTDTQYF. The rearrangement joins TRBV7-6 to TRBJ2-3; D uncertain. Trimming cost V 1 base and J 0 bases, with 8 bases left between them. This CDR3 has 15 amino acids. The germline V gene has CDR1 SGHVS and CDR2 FNYEAQ.